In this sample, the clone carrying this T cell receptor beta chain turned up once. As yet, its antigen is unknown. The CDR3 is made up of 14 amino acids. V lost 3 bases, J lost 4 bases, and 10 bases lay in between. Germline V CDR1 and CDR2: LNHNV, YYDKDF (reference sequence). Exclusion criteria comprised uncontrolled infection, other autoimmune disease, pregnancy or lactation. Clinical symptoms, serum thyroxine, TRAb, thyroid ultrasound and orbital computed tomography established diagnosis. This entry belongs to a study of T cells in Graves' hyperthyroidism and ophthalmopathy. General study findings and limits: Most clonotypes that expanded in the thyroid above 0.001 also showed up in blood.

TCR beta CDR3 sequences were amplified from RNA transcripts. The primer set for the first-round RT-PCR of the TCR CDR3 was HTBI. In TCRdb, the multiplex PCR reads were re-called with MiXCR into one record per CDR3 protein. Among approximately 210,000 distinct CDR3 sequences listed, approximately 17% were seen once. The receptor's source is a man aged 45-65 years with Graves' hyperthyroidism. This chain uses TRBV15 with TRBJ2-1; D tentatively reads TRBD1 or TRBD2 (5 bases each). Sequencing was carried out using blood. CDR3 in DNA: TGTGCCACCAGCAGGGGGCGGGTTTACAATGAGCAGTTCTTC. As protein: CATSRGRVYNEQFF.